The entry that follows covers one T cell receptor (beta chain) sequence. This sample was taken from a study of blood T cell repertoires in COVID-19. Looking at the study overall: The cDNA or gDNA used as material had been derived from T cells, B-cell-depleted T cells, or PBMCs.

V was pared by 4 bases and J by 7 bases, with 12 bases of the junction left unmatched. The germline gives CDR1 SEHNR, CDR2 FQNEAQ (reference sequence). The CDR3 spans 15 residues. How the authors handled the data: The authors estimated nucleated cell counts from reference gene primer amplification. TCRdb keeps only in-frame clones here, not all; method: immunoSEQ multiplex PCR. The DNA gave D and trimming, while V, J and clone size come from that table. The repertoire holds approximately 500,000 clones, roughly 90% seen once, with 1.5% to 2% in the top ten. Material: PBMCs or T cells enriched from blood (not recorded which). This clonotype originated in a woman between 35 and 50 years old who had recovered from COVID-19. The chain links TRBV7-9 to TRBJ1-1; the match to TRBD1 covers 7 bases. The chain's CDR3 is CASSSHDRDIGEAFF. The CDR3 DNA is TGTGCCAGCAGCTCCCACGACAGGGATATCGGTGAAGCTTTCTTT.